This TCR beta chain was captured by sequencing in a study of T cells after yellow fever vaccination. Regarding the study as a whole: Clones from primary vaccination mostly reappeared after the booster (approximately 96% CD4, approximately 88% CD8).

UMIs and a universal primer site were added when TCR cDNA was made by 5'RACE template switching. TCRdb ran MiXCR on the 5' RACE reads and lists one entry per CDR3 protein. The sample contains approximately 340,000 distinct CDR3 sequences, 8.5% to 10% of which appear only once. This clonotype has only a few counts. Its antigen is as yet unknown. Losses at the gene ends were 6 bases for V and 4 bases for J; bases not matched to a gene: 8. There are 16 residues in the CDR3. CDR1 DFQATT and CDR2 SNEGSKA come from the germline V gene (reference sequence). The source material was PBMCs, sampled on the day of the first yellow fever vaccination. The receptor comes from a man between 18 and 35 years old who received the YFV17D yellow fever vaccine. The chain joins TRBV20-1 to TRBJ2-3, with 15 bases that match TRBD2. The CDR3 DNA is TGCAGTGCCAGCGGACTAGCGGGGGGGCAGGCAGATACGCAGTATTTT. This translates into CSASGLAGGQADTQYF.